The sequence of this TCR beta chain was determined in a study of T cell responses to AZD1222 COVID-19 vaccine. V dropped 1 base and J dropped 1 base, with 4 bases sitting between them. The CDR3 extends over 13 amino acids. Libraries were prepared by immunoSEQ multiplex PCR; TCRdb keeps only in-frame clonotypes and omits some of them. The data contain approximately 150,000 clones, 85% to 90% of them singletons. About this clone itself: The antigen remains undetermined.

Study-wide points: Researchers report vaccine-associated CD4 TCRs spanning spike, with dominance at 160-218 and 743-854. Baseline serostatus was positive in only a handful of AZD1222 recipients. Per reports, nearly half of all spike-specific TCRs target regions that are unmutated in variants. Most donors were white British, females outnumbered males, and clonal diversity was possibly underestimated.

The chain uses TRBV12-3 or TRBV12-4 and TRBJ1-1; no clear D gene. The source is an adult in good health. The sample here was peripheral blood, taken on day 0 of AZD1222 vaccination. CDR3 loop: CASSLVANTEAFF. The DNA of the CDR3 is TGTGCCAGCAGTTTAGTAGCGAACACTGAAGCTTTCTTT.